The 13 T cell receptor beta chains listed next were all sequenced from one sample in a study of shared clonotypes between healthy human individuals. The method was immunoSEQ multiplex PCR; TCRdb's version includes in-frame clones alone and lacks a portion of them. The table lists about 380,000 clones, about 96% of them singletons. Input material: memory CD8+ T cells sorted from blood. Subset described: CD45RO+ cells pooled with CCR7-negative TemRA cells. These receptors came from a man under 40 in good health.

The gene calls are TRBV28 and TRBJ2-1; no firm D call. The CDR3 is 14 residues long. Looked up from germline, CDR1 is MDHEN and CDR2 is SYDVKM. V lost 3 bases and J 0 bases, leaving 6 bases between the germline ends. DNA of the CDR3: TGTGCCAGCAGTTTCTTGAGCTCCTACAATGAGCAGTTCTTC. Protein product: CASSFLSSYNEQFF.

The chain combines TRBV7-9 with TRBJ2-7; a possible D gene is TRBD1 (6 bases). CDR1 and CDR2 from the germline V gene are SEHNR and FQNEAQ (reference sequence). V was trimmed by 8 bases and J by 5 bases, leaving 13 bases between them. The CDR3 contains 12 residues. The CDR3 loop reads CASESRGDEQYF. As DNA, the CDR3 is TGTGCCAGCGAATCCAGGGGTGACGAGCAGTACTTC.

This clone was seen only once. The V call is TRBV14, the J call TRBJ1-2, with D perhaps matching TRBD1 (5 bases). CDR1 is SGHDN and CDR2 is FVKESK in the germline V gene. The CDR3 runs to 13 residues. The V end was cut by 1 base, the J end by 7 bases, with 10 bases between. In nucleotides, the CDR3 is TGTGCCAGCAGCCAAGCCAGGGCGGGTGGCTACACCTTC. As protein: CASSQARAGGYTF.

The J gene is TRBJ2-2, the V gene TRBV27; D may be TRBD1 (5 bases). Trimming stripped 5 bases from V and 1 base from J, with 8 bases between. Per the germline V gene, CDR1 is MNHEY and CDR2 is SMNVEV (reference sequence). The CDR3 is made up of 14 amino acids. The CDR3 protein is CASSPGQNTGELFF. The CDR3 nucleotides read TGTGCCAGCAGTCCTGGACAGAACACCGGGGAGCTGTTTTTT.

This chain uses TRBV4-1 with TRBJ2-3; TRBD2 agrees at 9 bases. Germline assignment: CDR1 MGHRA and CDR2 YSYEKL. The V segment lost 4 bases and the J segment 4 bases; nucleotides outside the gene matches: 12. CDR3 size: 17 residues. The chain's CDR3 is CASSRLIAGVVPDTQYF. CDR3 coding DNA: TGCGCCAGCAGCCGCCTTATAGCGGGAGTGGTCCCAGATACGCAGTATTTT.

The chain is built from TRBV27 and TRBJ2-1; D might be TRBD1 or TRBD2, each matching 6 bases. Trimming stripped 3 bases from V and 0 bases from J, with 15 bases between. Germline-derived CDR1 and CDR2 are MNHEY and SMNVEV (reference sequence). The CDR3 extends over 17 amino acids. The CDR3 is CASSLAGHSSSYNEQFF. CDR3 in DNA: TGTGCCAGCAGTTTGGCGGGACACTCAAGCTCCTACAATGAGCAGTTCTTC.

Written as DNA, the CDR3 is TGTGCCACCAGCAGAGATAGGGTTTATGAGCAGTTCTTC. It translates to CATSRDRVYEQFF. The rearrangement uses TRBV15 and TRBJ2-1; D is uncertain. Germline CDR1 reads LNHNV; CDR2 reads YYDKDF (reference sequence). Trimming stripped 0 bases from V and 8 bases from J, with 8 bases between. The CDR3 has 13 amino acids. Full variable domain (outside the CDR3, taken from reference TRBV15 and TRBJ2-1): DAMVIQNPRYQVTQFGKPVTLSCSQTLNHNVMYWYQQKSSQAPKLLFHYYDKDFNNEADTPDNFQSRRPNTSFCFLDIRSPGLGDTAMYLCATSRDRVYEQFFGPGTRLTVL.

J is TRBJ2-3 and V is TRBV7-9; TRBD1 agrees at 8 bases. This CDR3 has 16 amino acids. Germline loops: CDR1 SEHNR, CDR2 FQNEAQ (reference sequence). Germline trimming cut 0 bases from V and 4 bases from J; bases unmatched to any gene: 6. CDR3 nucleotide sequence: TGTGCCAGCAGCTTAGCGTTAGAACAGGGGGCAGATACGCAGTATTTT. Translation gives CASSLALEQGADTQYF.

Regarding this clone: The sample carries other DNA sequences with the same CDR3. The chain joins TRBV6-1 to TRBJ2-6, with no clear D. The CDR3 consists of 15 residues. Trimming cost V 6 bases and J 0 bases, with 9 bases left between them. Germline CDR1 is MNHNS and CDR2 is SASEGT. The CDR3 loop is CASSLSSSGANVLTF. The CDR3 nucleotides are TGTGCCAGCAGCTTAAGTTCCTCTGGGGCCAACGTCCTGACTTTC.

The rearrangement uses TRBV29-1 and TRBJ2-1; TRBD2 matches at 11 bases. Per the germline V gene, CDR1 is SQVTM and CDR2 is ANQGSEA. The CDR3 is 17 amino acids. V gave up 7 bases and J gave up 3 bases; unmatched junction bases: 14. For the CDR3, the DNA is TGCAGCGCCAGGGGGACTAGCGGAAGGAGCTACTACAATGAGCAGTTCTTC. This codes for CSARGTSGRSYYNEQFF.

In regard to this clone: Other DNA sequences in the sample encode the same CDR3. The chain has TRBV28 and TRBJ2-1, with D uncertain. Germline V gene data show CDR1 as MDHEN and CDR2 as SYDVKM. Trimming removed 2 bases at V and 0 bases at J, with 5 bases between. The CDR3 sequence is 14 residues long. CDR3 residues: CASSLLSSYNEQFF. CDR3 sequence (DNA): TGTGCCAGCAGTTTACTAAGCTCCTACAATGAGCAGTTCTTC.

The V call is TRBV5-4, the J call TRBJ2-2; either TRBD1 or TRBD2 may fit D (5 bases each). CDR1 is SGHNT and CDR2 is YYREEE in the germline V gene (reference sequence). The CDR3 consists of 13 residues. The V gene lost 3 bases and the J gene lost 6 bases, with 9 bases spanning the gap. The CDR3 loop reads CASSYLGAGELFF. Here the CDR3 DNA reads TGTGCCAGCAGCTATCTGGGGGCCGGGGAGCTGTTTTTT.

The rearrangement joins TRBV28 to TRBJ2-5; TRBD1 matches at 8 bases. Germline trimming cut 10 bases from V and 0 bases from J; bases unmatched to any gene: 4. The CDR3 loop spans 13 amino acids. Germline CDR1 reads MDHEN; CDR2 reads SYDVKM. The CDR3 spells CATHRGYQETQYF. The CDR3 nucleotides are TGTGCCACCCACAGGGGGTACCAAGAGACCCAGTACTTC.